This passage covers 7 T cell receptor beta chains from one sample sequenced in a study of cytomegalovirus exposure and HLA in healthy donors. Primers included in the PCR were 60 Vbeta and 13 Jbeta primers. Here immunoSEQ multiplex PCR was the method, and the copy in TCRdb shows in-frame clones only, minus some. The sample holds 50,000 to 70,000 clones, 75% to 85% seen once. Sequenced sample: PBMCs. The receptors originated from a human donor in good health.

V is TRBV2 and J is TRBJ2-1; possible D gene TRBD2, 6 bases. CDR1 is SNHLY and CDR2 is FYNNEI in the germline V gene. CDR3 length: 13 amino acids. Between the trimmed V and J ends, which lost 1 base and 8 bases, there was a span of 9 bases. The CDR3: CASSEGWGDEQFF. DNA for the CDR3: TGTGCCAGCAGTGAAGGATGGGGGGATGAGCAGTTCTTC.

V is TRBV14 and J is TRBJ2-3; TRBD1 is a possible D gene (6 bases). Between the trimmed V and J ends, which lost 3 bases and 5 bases, there was a span of 18 bases. The germline CDR1 and CDR2 sequences are SGHDN and FVKESK. This CDR3 comprises 16 residues. CDR3 protein: CASSQQFRGHRDTQYF. CDR3 DNA: TGTGCCAGCAGCCAGCAATTCAGGGGTCACAGAGATACGCAGTATTTT.

Notes on this clone: Other nucleotide sequences in the sample specify the same CDR3. The chain carries TRBV18 and TRBJ1-5, with D hard to call. V lost 3 bases to trimming and J lost 6 bases, with 27 bases between them. Germline V gives CDR1 KGHSH, CDR2 LQKENI. This CDR3 is 19 amino acids long. For the CDR3, the DNA is TGTGCCAGCTCACCGGTTCAGACTCGATTCGGCGACGCAGTTCAGCCCCAGCATTTT. This gives the protein CASSPVQTRFGDAVQPQHF.

The V gene is TRBV6-1, the J gene TRBJ1-4; D is unresolved. Per the germline V gene, CDR1 is MNHNS and CDR2 is SASEGT. Trimming left V 7 bases short and J 7 bases short, with 10 bases between. The CDR3 runs to 12 residues. The CDR3 coding sequence is TGTGCCAGCACCGAGGTGTTTGAAAAACTGTTTTTT. This gives the protein CASTEVFEKLFF.

There are a few counts of this clone. V usage is TRBV7-2 and J usage is TRBJ2-7, with 9 bases fitting TRBD2. V trimming: 5 bases; J trimming: 4 bases; junction bases outside the gene matches: 6. The length of the CDR3 is 14 residues. Germline CDR1 SGHTA, CDR2 FQGNSA. The CDR3 here is CASSLLGLAYEQYF. CDR3 nucleotide sequence: TGTGCCAGCAGCCTCCTCGGACTAGCGTACGAGCAGTACTTC. The whole variable domain, remainder taken from reference TRBV7-2 and TRBJ2-7, is GAGVSQSPSNKVTEKGKDVELRCDPISGHTALYWYRQSLGQGLEFLIYFQGNSAPDKSGLPSDRFSAERTGGSVSTLTIQRTQQEDSAVYLCASSLLGLAYEQYFGPGTRLTVT.

The DNA of the CDR3 is TGTGCCTGGAGGGGAGGGCAAAATGAGCAGTTCTTC. Translation: CAWRGGQNEQFF. V gene TRBV30 combines with J gene TRBJ2-1; 7 bases agree with TRBD2. Germline V gene data show CDR1 as GTSNPN and CDR2 as SVGIG (reference sequence). J was trimmed by 7 bases and V by 3 bases; bases with no gene match: 3. The CDR3 is 12 residues long.

The chain is built from TRBV6-1 and TRBJ1-5; D perhaps matches TRBD1 (6 bases). Germline V gives CDR1 MNHNS, CDR2 SASEGT. The CDR3 sequence is 14 residues long. With 6 bases removed from V and 3 bases from J, the gap between germline ends came to 12 bases. CDR3 nucleotides: TGTGCCAGCAGCGAGGGGGGGTACAATCAGCCCCAGCATTTT. It translates to CASSEGGYNQPQHF.